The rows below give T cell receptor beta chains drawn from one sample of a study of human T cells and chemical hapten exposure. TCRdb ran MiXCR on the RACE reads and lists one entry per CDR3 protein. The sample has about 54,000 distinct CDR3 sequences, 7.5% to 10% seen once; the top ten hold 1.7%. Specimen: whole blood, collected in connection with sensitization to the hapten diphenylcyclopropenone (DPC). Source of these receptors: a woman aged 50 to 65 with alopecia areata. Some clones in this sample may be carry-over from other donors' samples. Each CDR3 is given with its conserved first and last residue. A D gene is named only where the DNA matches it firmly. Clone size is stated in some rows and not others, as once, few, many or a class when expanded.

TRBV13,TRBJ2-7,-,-,TGTGCCAGCAGCTCACGTCAGGGGTTCCGCGAGCAGTACTTC,CASSSRQGFREQYF
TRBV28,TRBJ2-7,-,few,TGTGCCAGCAGTCCCATTTTATTTCGAGTCCACGAGCAGTACTTC,CASSPILFRVHEQYF
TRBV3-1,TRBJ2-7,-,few,TGTGCCAGCAGCTCCTCTGGGGGTGCTTCCTACGAGCAGTACTTC,CASSSSGGASYEQYF
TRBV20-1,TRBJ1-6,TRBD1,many,TGCAGTGCCGTTACGAGGGGGCGCGGGAATTCACCCCTCCACTTT,CSAVTRGRGNSPLHF
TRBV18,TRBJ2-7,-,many,TGTGCCAGCTCACCAAGACAGGAATCCGAGCAGTACTTC,CASSPRQESEQYF
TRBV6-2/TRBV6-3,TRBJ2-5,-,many,TGTGCCAGCAGCCCCAGGGAATACCAAGAGACCCAGTACTTC,CASSPREYQETQYF
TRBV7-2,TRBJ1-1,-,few,TGTGCCAGCAGCCCAAATGCGCCGGGGATGAACACTGAAGCTTTCTTT,CASSPNAPGMNTEAFF
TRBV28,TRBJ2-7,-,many,TGTGCCAGCAAACGGGATCTTCCCTACGAGCAGTACTTC,CASKRDLPYEQYF
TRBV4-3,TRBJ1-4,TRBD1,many,TGCGCCAGCAGCCAAGAATTGGGACAGGGGATTGAAAAACTGTTTTTT,CASSQELGQGIEKLFF
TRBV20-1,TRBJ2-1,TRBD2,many,TGCAGTGCCCAAACTAGCGGGGGGTGGAACAATGAGCAGTTCTTC,CSAQTSGGWNNEQFF
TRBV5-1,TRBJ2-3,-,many,TGCGCCAGCAGCCTGACTTCAGATACGCAGTATTTT,CASSLTSDTQYF
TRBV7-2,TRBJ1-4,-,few,TGTGCCAGCAAACAGGGAGGAGGTTCTGAAAAACTGTTTTTT,CASKQGGGSEKLFF
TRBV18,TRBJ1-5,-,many,TGTGCCAGCTCATTGGGGGACCGCAATCAGCCCCAGCATTTT,CASSLGDRNQPQHF
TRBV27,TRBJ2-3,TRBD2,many,TGTGCCAGCAGGGGACTAGCGGACCCAGATACGCAGTATTTT,CASRGLADPDTQYF
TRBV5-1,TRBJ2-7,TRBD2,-,TGCGCCAGCAGCTTTCGACTAGCGGGAGGCGAGCAGTACTTC,CASSFRLAGGEQYF
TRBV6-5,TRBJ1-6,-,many,TGTGCCAGCAGTAACAGGGATTCACCCCTCCACTTT,CASSNRDSPLHF
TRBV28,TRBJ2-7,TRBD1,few,TGTGCCAGCAGTCCCTCGGGACAGGGGTACGAGCAGTACTTC,CASSPSGQGYEQYF
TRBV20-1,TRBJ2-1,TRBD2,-,TGCAGTGCTAGCCAGCTAGCGGCTTCCAATGAGCAGTTCTTC,CSASQLAASNEQFF
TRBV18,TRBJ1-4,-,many,TGTGCCAGCTCAGAAGGGTTGGGTGAAAAACTGTTTTTT,CASSEGLGEKLFF
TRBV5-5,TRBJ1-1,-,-,TGTGCCAGCGTCCGGACCGGTATGAACACTGAAGCTTTCTTT,CASVRTGMNTEAFF
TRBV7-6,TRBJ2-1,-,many,TGTGCCAGCAGCTTTGGTGGGACCACCAACAATGAGCAGTTCTTC,CASSFGGTTNNEQFF
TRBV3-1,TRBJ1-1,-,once,TGTGCCAGCAGCCAAGCGGACAGTCTCGGAGCTTTCTTT,CASSQADSLGAFF
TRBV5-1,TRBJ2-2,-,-,TGCGCCAGCAGCTTCTCGTCCGGACCGCTCACCGGGGAGCTGTTTTTT,CASSFSSGPLTGELFF
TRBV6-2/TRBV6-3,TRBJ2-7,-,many,TGTGCCAGCACCCTCGAGGTGGAGCGCCCCCCTTGCGAGCAGTACTTC,CASTLEVERPPCEQYF
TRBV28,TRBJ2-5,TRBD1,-,TGTGCCAGCAGCCGCGATAGGACAGGCCAAGAGACCCAGTACTTC,CASSRDRTGQETQYF
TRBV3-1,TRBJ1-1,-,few,TGTGCCAGCAGCCGATGGGACATAAGCACTGAAGCTTTCTTT,CASSRWDISTEAFF
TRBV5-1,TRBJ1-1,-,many,TGCGCCAGCAGCTCCGGAGAGGGCGGGTGGAACACTGAAGCTTTCTTT,CASSSGEGGWNTEAFF
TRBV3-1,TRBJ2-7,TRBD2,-,TGTGCCAGCAGCCTACTCAGCGGGAGTAGGTACGAGCAGTACTTC,CASSLLSGSRYEQYF
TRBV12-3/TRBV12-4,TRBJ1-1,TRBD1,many,TGTGCCAGCAGTTTACCCCCAGGCAGGGGGCAGTTCACTGAAGCTTTCTTT,CASSLPPGRGQFTEAFF
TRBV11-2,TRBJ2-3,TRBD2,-,TGTGCCAGCAGCTTGGGACTAGCGGGGGCCACAGATACGCAGTATTTT,CASSLGLAGATDTQYF
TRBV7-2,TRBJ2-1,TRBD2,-,TGTGCCAGCTCACTAGCGGGTCAGGATGAGCAGTTCTTC,CASSLAGQDEQFF
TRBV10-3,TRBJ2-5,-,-,TGTGCCATCGGCGGATCACAAGAGACCCAGTACTTC,CAIGGSQETQYF
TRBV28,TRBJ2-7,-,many,TGTGCCAGCAGTTTACCGGACAACTCCTACGAGCAGTACTTC,CASSLPDNSYEQYF
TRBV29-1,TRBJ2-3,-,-,TGCAGCGTTGAAGGACAGACAGACACAGATACGCAGTATTTT,CSVEGQTDTDTQYF
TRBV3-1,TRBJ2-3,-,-,TGTGCCAGCAGCCAAGATCGGGTAGATACGCAGTATTTT,CASSQDRVDTQYF
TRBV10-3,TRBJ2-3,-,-,TGTGCCATCAGTGAGTCAGTTGGCACAGATACGCAGTATTTT,CAISESVGTDTQYF
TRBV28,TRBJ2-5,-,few,TGTGCCAGCAGTTTAACTTTCCAAGAGACCCAGTACTTC,CASSLTFQETQYF
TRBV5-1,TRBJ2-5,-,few,TGCGCCAGCAGCTTGGGGGACCCAGAGACCCAGTACTTC,CASSLGDPETQYF
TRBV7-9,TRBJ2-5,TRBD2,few,TGTGCCAGCAGCCAGGGACTAGCGGGGGAAGAGACCCAGTACTTC,CASSQGLAGEETQYF
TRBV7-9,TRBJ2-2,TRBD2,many,TGTGCCAGCAGCTTCCGGGGACTAGCGGGAGCGCGCGTCACCGGGGAGCTGTTTTTT,CASSFRGLAGARVTGELFF
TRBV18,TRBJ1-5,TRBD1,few,TGTGCCAGCTCACCTTCTCAGGGGGCAGGTCAGCCCCAGCATTTT,CASSPSQGAGQPQHF
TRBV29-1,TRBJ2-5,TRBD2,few,TGCAGCGGGCGGGGGTACCAAGAGACCCAGTACTTC,CSGRGYQETQYF
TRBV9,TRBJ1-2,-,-,TGTGCCAGCATGAGAGGGACCGGGGGCGGCTACACCTTC,CASMRGTGGGYTF
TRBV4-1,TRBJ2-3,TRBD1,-,TGCGCCAGCGGGGTGGGGGACAGGGACTCAGATACGCAGTATTTT,CASGVGDRDSDTQYF
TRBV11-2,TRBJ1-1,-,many,TGTGCCAGCAGATCTCAGGGGTTGGAAGCTTTCTTT,CASRSQGLEAFF
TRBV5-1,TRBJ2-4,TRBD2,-,TGCGCCAGCAGCTTGGCGCCGGGGGGGTTGAACATTCAGTACTTC,CASSLAPGGLNIQYF
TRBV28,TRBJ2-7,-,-,TGTGCCAGCAGTTATTCCTCCTACGAGCAGTACTTC,CASSYSSYEQYF
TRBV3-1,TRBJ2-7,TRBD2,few,TGTGCCAGCAGCCATCGTGCGACTAGCGGCTACGAGCAGTACTTC,CASSHRATSGYEQYF
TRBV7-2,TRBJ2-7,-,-,TGTCCCAGCAGCTTAGCGTCCGGCTCCTACGAGCAGTACTTC,CPSSLASGSYEQYF
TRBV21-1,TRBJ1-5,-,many,TGTGCCCCCTCGGGACGGCCCCCCTATAGCAATCAGCCCCAGCATTTT,CAPSGRPPYSNQPQHF
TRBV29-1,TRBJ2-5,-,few,TGCAGCGTTATATCAGAGACCCAGTACTTC,CSVISETQYF
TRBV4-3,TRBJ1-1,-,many,TGCGCCAGCAGCCAAGATACTTGGGGAGGGGGTGAAGCTTTCTTT,CASSQDTWGGGEAFF